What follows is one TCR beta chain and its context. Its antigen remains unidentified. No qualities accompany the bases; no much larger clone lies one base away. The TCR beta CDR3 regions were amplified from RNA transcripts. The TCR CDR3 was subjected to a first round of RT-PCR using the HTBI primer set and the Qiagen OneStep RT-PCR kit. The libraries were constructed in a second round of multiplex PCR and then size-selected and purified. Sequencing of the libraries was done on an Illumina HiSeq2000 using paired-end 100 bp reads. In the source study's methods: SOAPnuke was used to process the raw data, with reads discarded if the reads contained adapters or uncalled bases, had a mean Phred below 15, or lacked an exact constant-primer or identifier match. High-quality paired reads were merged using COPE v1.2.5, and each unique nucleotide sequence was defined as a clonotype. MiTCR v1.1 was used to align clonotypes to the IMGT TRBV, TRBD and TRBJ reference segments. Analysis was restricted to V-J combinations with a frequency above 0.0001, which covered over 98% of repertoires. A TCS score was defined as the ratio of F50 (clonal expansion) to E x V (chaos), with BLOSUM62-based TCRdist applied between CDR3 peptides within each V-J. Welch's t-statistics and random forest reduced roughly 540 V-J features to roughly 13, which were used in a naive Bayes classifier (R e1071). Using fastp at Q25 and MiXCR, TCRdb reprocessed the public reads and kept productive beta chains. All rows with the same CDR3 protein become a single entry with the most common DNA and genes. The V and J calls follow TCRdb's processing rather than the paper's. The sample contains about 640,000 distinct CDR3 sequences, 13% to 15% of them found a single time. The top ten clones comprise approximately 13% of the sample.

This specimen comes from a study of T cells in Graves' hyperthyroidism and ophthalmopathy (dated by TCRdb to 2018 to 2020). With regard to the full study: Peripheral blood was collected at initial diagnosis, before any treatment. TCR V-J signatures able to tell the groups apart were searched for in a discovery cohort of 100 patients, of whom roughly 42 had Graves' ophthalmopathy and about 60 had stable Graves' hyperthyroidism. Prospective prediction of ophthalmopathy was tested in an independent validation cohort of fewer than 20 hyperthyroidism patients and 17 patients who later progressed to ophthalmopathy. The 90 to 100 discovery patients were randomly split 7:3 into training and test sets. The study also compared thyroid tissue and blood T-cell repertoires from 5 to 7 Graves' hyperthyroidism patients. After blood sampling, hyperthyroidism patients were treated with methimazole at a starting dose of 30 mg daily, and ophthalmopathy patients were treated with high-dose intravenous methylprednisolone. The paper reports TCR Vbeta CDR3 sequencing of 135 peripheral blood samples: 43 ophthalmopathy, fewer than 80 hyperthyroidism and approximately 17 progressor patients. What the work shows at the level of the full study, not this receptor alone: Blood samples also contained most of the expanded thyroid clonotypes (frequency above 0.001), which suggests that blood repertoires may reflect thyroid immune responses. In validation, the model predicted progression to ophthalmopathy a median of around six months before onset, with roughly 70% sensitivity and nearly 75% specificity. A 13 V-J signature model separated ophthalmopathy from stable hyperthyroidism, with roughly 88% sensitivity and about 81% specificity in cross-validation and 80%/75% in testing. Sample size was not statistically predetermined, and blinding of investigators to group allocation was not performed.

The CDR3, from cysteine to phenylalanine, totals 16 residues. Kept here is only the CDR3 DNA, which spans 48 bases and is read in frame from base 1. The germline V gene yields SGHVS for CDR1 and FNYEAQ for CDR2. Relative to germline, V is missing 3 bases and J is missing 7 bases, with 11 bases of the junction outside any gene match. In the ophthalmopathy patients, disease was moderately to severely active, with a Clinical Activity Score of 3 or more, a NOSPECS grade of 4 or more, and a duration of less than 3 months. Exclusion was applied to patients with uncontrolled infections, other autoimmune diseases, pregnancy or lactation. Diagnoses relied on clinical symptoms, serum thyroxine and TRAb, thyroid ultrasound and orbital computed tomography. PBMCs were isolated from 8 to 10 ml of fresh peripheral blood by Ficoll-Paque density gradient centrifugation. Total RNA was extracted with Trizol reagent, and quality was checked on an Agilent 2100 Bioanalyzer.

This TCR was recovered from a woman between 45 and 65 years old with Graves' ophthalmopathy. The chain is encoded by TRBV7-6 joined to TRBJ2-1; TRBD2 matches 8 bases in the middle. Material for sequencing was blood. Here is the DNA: TGTGCCAGCAGCTTGAGCAGCGGGAGTTGGAGGAATGAGCAGTTCTTC. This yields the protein CASSLSSGSWRNEQFF.